This TCR beta chain is drawn from a study of early T cells in non-severe SARS-CoV-2 infection. Overall study context: The input, bulk RNA from unsorted whole blood, was sequenced, and chains were unpaired.

Attachment of unique molecular identifiers was made to individual cDNA molecules. In TCRdb, the 5' RACE reads were re-called with MiXCR into one record per CDR3 protein. The sample shows almost 65,000 distinct CDR3 sequences, roughly 5% of them seen only once. Deletions cut 2 bases from V and 4 bases from J, with 11 bases between. CDR1 and CDR2 from the germline V gene are SGHTA and FQGTGA. The CDR3 totals 14 residues. Study-level points and caveats: In VDJdb matching, anti-spike CD8 responses were favored while private and CD4 specificities went missing.

This clonotype was observed many times. Antigen: not known. This sequence was found in an adult who was a healthcare worker with PCR-confirmed SARS-CoV-2 infection or an uninfected control (not recorded which). Material: whole blood. The V call is TRBV7-3, the J call TRBJ1-1, with D possibly being TRBD1 (5 bases). The CDR3 reads CASSLQGTGTEAFF. CDR3 sequence (DNA): TGTGCCAGCAGCTTACAGGGAACTGGCACTGAAGCTTTCTTT.